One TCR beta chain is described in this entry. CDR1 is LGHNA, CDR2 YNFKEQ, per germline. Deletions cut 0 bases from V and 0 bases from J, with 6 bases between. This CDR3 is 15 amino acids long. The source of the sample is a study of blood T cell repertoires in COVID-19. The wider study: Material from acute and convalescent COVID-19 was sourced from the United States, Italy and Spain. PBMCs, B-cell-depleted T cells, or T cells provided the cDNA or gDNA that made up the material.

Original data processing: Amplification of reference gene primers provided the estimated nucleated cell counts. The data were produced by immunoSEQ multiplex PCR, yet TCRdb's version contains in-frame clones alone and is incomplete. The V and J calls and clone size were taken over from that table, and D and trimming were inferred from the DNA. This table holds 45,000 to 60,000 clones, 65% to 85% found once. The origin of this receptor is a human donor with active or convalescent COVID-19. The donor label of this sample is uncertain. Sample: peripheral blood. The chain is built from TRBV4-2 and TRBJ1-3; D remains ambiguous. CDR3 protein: CASSQDVASGNTIYF. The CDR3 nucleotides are TGTGCCAGCAGCCAAGATGTGGCCTCTGGAAACACCATATATTTT.